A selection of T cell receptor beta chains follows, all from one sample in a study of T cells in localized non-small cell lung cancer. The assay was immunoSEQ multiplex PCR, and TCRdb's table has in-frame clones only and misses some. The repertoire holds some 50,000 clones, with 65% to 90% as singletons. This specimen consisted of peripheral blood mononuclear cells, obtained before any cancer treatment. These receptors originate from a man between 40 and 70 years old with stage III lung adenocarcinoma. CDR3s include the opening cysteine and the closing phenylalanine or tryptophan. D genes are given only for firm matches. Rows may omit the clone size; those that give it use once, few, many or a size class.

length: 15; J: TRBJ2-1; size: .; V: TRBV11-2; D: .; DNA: TGTGCCAGCAGCTTAGCGGGGCTCTCCTACAATGAGCAGTTCTTC; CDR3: CASSLAGLSYNEQFF
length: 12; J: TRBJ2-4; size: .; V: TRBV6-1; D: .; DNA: TGTGCCAGCAGTGAGATTAGTAGGCAGCAGTACTTC; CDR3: CASSEISRQQYF
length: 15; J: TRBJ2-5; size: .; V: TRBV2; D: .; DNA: TGTGCCAGCAGTGACGCAGGGGGGGTCCAAGAGACCCAGTACTTC; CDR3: CASSDAGGVQETQYF
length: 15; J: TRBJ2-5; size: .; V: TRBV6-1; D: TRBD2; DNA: TGTGCCAGCAGTGGACTAGCGGGGGGGCCAGAGACCCAGTACTTC; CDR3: CASSGLAGGPETQYF
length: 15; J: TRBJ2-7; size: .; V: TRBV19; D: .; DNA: TGTGCCAGTAGTATAGTCAAAGAGGGGGCCTACGAGCAGTACTTC; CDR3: CASSIVKEGAYEQYF
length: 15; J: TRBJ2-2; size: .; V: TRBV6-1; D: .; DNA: TGTGCCAGCTGCCTTGACAGACCGAACACCGGGGAGCTGTTTTTT; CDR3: CASCLDRPNTGELFF
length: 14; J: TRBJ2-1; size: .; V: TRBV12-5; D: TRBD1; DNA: TGTGCTAGTGGTTTGGGGGACAGGAACAATGAGCAGTTCTTC; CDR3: CASGLGDRNNEQFF
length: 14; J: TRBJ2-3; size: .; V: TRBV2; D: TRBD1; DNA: TGTGCCAGCAGCGGGACAGAAAGCACAGATACGCAGTATTTT; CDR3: CASSGTESTDTQYF
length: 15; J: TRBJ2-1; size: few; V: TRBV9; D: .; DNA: TGTGCCAGCAGCGTAGGGTCAGGACCATACAATGAGCAGTTCTTC; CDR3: CASSVGSGPYNEQFF
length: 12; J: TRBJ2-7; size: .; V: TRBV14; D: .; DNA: TGTGCCAGCAGCCAGGTGGGGCGCGAGCAGTACTTC; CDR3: CASSQVGREQYF
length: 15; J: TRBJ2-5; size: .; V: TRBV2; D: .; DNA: TGTGCCAGCAGCCGGGACTCCCTTGGGGCAGAGACCCAGTACTTC; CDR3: CASSRDSLGAETQYF
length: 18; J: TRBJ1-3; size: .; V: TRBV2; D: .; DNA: TGTGCCAGCATTCGACAGCCAGGATTCGGCCTCTCTGGGAACACCATATATTTT; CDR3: CASIRQPGFGLSGNTIYF
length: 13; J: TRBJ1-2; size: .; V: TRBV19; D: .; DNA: TGTGCCAGTAGTATGGGGGGAGCCTATGGCTACACCTTC; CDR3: CASSMGGAYGYTF
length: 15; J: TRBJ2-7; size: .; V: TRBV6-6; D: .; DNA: TGTGCCAGCAGTTATGGACAGAAACTCTCCTACGAGCAGTACTTC; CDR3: CASSYGQKLSYEQYF
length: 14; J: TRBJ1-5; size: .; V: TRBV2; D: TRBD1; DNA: TGTGCCAGCACCCGAGACAGGGCGGGTCAGCCCCAGCATTTT; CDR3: CASTRDRAGQPQHF
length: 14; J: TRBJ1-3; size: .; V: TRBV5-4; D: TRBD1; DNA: TGTGCCAGCAGCGACAGGGGATCTGGAAACACCATATATTTT; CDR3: CASSDRGSGNTIYF
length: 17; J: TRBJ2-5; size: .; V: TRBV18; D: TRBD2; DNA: TGTGCCAGCTCAAACTGGATAGCGGGGGGCAAAGAAGAGACCCAGTACTTC; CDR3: CASSNWIAGGKEETQYF
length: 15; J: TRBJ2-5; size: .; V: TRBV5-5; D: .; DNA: TGTGCCAGCAGCTTTCCTCAGGGAGGAGAAGAGACCCAGTACTTC; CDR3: CASSFPQGGEETQYF
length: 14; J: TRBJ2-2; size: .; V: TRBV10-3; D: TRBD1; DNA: TGTGCCATCATGGGAGACAGGGAAACCGGGGAGCTGTTTTTT; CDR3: CAIMGDRETGELFF